The entry below describes one T cell receptor (beta chain). As yet, its antigen is unknown. This CDR3 contains 14 residues. Per the germline V gene, CDR1 is MDHEN and CDR2 is SYDVKM. Trimming removed 6 bases from V and 5 bases from J, with 14 bases in between. Using immunoSEQ multiplex PCR, the repertoire was profiled, and TCRdb retains in-frame clones only, with some absent. The data contain some 120,000 clones, approximately 86% of them singletons. The data derive from a study of T cell responses to AZD1222 COVID-19 vaccine. Study overall: Analyses pooled second doses at about 4 or about 12 weeks. General observations from the study: Only five to seven individuals given AZD1222 were seropositive at baseline. Most donors were white British, females outnumbered males, and clonal diversity was possibly underestimated. None of the repertoires were sampled until the peak T cell response had passed.

Sequencing used peripheral blood, obtained on day 0 of AZD1222 vaccination. The chain links TRBV28 to TRBJ1-5; perhaps TRBD1 as D (6 bases). The receptor was isolated from an adult in good health. DNA of the CDR3: TGTGCCAGCAGACTCGGACAGACCTATCAGCCCCAGCATTTT. It yields the protein CASRLGQTYQPQHF.